This T cell receptor beta chain was documented in a study of a mutant IDH1 vaccine in newly diagnosed glioma. Clones were read by immunoSEQ multiplex PCR, and TCRdb kept only the in-frame ones, dropping some. The sample lists 25,000 to 30,000 clones, over 60% occurring once. The time point: week 35, safety follow-up. Vaccinated patients received 300 ug of mutant IDH1 20-mer peptide per dose, with topical imiquimod. There are 12 residues in the CDR3. Germline values: CDR1 SGHTA, CDR2 FQGNSA. V lost 3 bases and J lost 7, with 10 bases in between. Comment on this clone: Its antigen is undetermined.

This chain joins TRBV7-2 and TRBJ2-7, with D perhaps TRBD1 or TRBD2 (6 bases each). The sample in question was PBMCs, obtained from a glioma patient whose treatment included an IDH1 peptide vaccine. The receptor's source is a man aged 50-60 years with glioma. The CDR3 region is CASSFGGPEQYF. The CDR3 region has the DNA TGTGCCAGCAGCTTTGGGGGGCCAGAGCAGTACTTC.